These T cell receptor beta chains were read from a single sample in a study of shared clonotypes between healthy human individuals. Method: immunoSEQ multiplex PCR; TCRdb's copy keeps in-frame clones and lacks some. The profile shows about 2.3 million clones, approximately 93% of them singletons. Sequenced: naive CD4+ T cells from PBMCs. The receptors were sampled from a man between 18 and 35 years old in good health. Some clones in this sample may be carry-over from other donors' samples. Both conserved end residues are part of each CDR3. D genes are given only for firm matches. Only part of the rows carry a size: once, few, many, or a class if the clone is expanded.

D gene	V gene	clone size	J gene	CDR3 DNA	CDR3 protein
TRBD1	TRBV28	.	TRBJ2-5	TGTGCCAGCAGTTTCCCCCAGGGGGCGAGGGAGACCCAGTACTTC	CASSFPQGARETQYF
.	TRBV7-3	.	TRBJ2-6	TGTGCCAGCAGCATCAACCTCTCTGGGGCCAACGTCCTGACTTTC	CASSINLSGANVLTF
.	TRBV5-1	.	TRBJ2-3	TGCGCCAGCCACCGGGGAACTAGCACAGATACGCAGTATTTT	CASHRGTSTDTQYF
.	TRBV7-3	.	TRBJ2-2	TGTGCCAGCAGCGCAGGCGTTCCCGGGGAGCTGTTTTTT	CASSAGVPGELFF
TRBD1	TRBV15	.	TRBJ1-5	TGTGCCACCAGCTCCCTTAGAGGGACAGGGGGCGATCAGCCCCAGCATTTT	CATSSLRGTGGDQPQHF
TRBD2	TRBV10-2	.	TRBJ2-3	TGCGCCAGCAGTGTAACTAGCGGGAGTGGAAACACAGATACGCAGTATTTT	CASSVTSGSGNTDTQYF
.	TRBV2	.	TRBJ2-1	TGTGCCAGCAGTGTAATCACAGCACAGCAGTTCTTC	CASSVITAQQFF
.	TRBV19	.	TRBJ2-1	TGTGCCAGTAGTATAGGGAGCGGGCCCTCCTACAATGAGCAGTTCTTC	CASSIGSGPSYNEQFF
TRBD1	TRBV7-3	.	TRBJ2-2	TGTGCCAGCAGCCACGGACAGGGCGACACCGGGGAGCTGTTTTTT	CASSHGQGDTGELFF
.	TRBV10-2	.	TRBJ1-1	TGCGCCAGTGGGGGGGGAAGGGTCGGCACTGAAGCTTTCTTT	CASGGGRVGTEAFF
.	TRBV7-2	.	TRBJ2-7	TGTGCCAGCAGCTTAGCTCCTGACGGAACCTACGAGCAGTACTTC	CASSLAPDGTYEQYF
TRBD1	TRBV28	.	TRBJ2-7	TGTGCCAGCAGCCCAATCGGGACAGGGCTCGAGCAGTACTTC	CASSPIGTGLEQYF
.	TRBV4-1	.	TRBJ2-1	TGCGCCAGCAGCCCCTCGACTAGCAATGAGCAGTTCTTC	CASSPSTSNEQFF
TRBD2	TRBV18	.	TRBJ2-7	TGTGCCAGCTCACCACCGACTAGCGCAGCCCCTACCTACGAGCAGTACTTC	CASSPPTSAAPTYEQYF
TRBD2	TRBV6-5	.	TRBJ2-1	TGTGCCAGCAGCGGAACTAGCGGGAGTAGCAATGAGCAGTTCTTC	CASSGTSGSSNEQFF
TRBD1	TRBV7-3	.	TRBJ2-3	TGTGCCAGCAGCTTATTCCCAGGGGGTAGCACAGATACGCAGTATTTT	CASSLFPGGSTDTQYF
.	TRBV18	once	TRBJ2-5	TGTGCCAGCTCACCACCGGCCGGAGAGACCCAGTACTTC	CASSPPAGETQYF
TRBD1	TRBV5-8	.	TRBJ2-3	TGTGCCAGCAGCTTAGGGACAGACACAGATACGCAGTATTTT	CASSLGTDTDTQYF
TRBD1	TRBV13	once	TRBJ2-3	TGTGCCAGCAGCATATGGACAGGGGATGTGGGGACCCCACTCACAGATACGCAGTATTTT	CASSIWTGDVGTPLTDTQYF
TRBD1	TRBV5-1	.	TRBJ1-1	TGCGCCAGCAGCTTGGCGGACAGGGACGAAGCTTTCTTT	CASSLADRDEAFF
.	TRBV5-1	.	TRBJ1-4	TGCGCCAGCAGCTTGGCCGGCGTCGAAAAACTGTTTTTT	CASSLAGVEKLFF
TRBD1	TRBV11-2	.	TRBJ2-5	TGTGCCAGCAGAACAGGGGTAGGGGGTTTTGAGACCCAGTACTTC	CASRTGVGGFETQYF
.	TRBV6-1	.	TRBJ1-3	TGTGCCAGCAATTTTAAATCTGGAAACACCATATATTTT	CASNFKSGNTIYF
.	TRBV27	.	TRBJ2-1	TGTGCCAGCAGTTTTTGGGGGGAAAGGGTAAATGAGCAGTTCTTC	CASSFWGERVNEQFF
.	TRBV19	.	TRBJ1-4	TGTGCCAGTAGTCCTACAGGGAAGACTAATGAAAAACTGTTTTTT	CASSPTGKTNEKLFF
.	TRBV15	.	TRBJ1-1	TGTGCCACCAGCAGTCCCGTTCGGGGCGCTGAAGCTTTCTTT	CATSSPVRGAEAFF
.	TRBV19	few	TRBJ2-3	TGTGCCAGTAGCTCGCTCGCAGGGGCAGATACGCAGTATTTT	CASSSLAGADTQYF
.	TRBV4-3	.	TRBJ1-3	TGCGCCAGCAGCCAAGACGCCCTAGGGAGCACCATATATTTT	CASSQDALGSTIYF
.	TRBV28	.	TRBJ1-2	TGTGCCAGCAGTTTCCCAGGGGATGCCAGTAACTATGGCTACACCTTC	CASSFPGDASNYGYTF
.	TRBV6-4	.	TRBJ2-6	TGTGCCAGCAGTGACACATCTGGGGCCAACGTCCTGACTTTC	CASSDTSGANVLTF
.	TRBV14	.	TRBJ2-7	TGTGCCAGCAGCCAAGTTTTTTTGAGGGGGGAGCAGTACTTC	CASSQVFLRGEQYF
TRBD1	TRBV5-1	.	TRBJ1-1	TGCGCCAGCAGCTTGGACAGGGGTGATGTTGAAGCTTTCTTT	CASSLDRGDVEAFF
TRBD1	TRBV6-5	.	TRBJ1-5	TGTGCCAGCAGTGCCGGGACAGACCCCAGGCAGCCCCAGCATTTT	CASSAGTDPRQPQHF
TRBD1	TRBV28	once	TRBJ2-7	TGTGCCAGCAGTTTAGGAGGGTCAGGGGGCCTGTACGAGCAGTACTTC	CASSLGGSGGLYEQYF
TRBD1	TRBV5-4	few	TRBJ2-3	TGTGCCAGCAGCTTAGAACAGGGGAATACGCAGTATTTT	CASSLEQGNTQYF
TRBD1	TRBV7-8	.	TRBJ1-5	TGTGCCAGCAGCTTAGAACACAGGCAGGGGGGGCCCCAGCATTTT	CASSLEHRQGGPQHF
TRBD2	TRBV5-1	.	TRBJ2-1	TGCGCCAGCAGCTTAGATAGCGGGAGCTCCTACAATGAGCAGTTCTTC	CASSLDSGSSYNEQFF
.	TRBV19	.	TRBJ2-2	TGTGCCAGTAGTATATTGACAGGCAAGAACACCGGGGAGCTGTTTTTT	CASSILTGKNTGELFF
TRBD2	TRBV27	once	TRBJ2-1	TGTGCCAGCAGTTCGGGGACTAGCGGGAGGTTGAATGAGCAGTTCTTC	CASSSGTSGRLNEQFF
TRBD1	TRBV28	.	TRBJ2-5	TGTGCCAGCAGTTCACATGACAGGGACCAAGAGACCCAGTACTTC	CASSSHDRDQETQYF
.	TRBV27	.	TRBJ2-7	TGTGCCAGCGGCTCCAGGGAGACCTACGAGCAGTACTTC	CASGSRETYEQYF
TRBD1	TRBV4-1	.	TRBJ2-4	TGCGCCAGCAGCCAAGCGGGACAGAGGCTCACCTTAGCCAAAAACATTCAGTACTTC	CASSQAGQRLTLAKNIQYF
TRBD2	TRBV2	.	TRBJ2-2	TGTGCCAGCAGTGTTATGAGCGGGAGAATGACCGGGGAGCTGTTTTTT	CASSVMSGRMTGELFF
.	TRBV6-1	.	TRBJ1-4	TGTGCCAGCAGGCGTTCTGGGTTAGGAGAAAAACTGTTTTTT	CASRRSGLGEKLFF
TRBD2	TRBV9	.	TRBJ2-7	TGTGCCAGCAGCGTAGGGCTAGCGGGTTACGAGCAGTACTTC	CASSVGLAGYEQYF
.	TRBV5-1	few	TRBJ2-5	TGCGCCAGCAGCTTGGTCGCAGGGAAAGAGACCCAGTACTTC	CASSLVAGKETQYF
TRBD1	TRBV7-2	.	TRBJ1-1	TGTGCCAGCAGCCGACAGGGGGCTCCGACTGAAGCTTTCTTT	CASSRQGAPTEAFF
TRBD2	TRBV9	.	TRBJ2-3	TGTGCCAGCAGCGTAGGGACTAGCGGGTCTCAGTATTTT	CASSVGTSGSQYF
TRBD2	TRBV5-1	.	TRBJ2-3	TGCGCCAGCAGCGCGACTAGCGGGAGCCGTCGCACAGATACGCAGTATTTT	CASSATSGSRRTDTQYF
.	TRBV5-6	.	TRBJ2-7	TGTGCCAGCAGCTTGGGGGCCAGCCAACCCTACGAGCAGTACTTC	CASSLGASQPYEQYF
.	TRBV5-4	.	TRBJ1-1	TGTGCCAGCAGCTTGTTAGGAAGTAAGGCTTTCTTT	CASSLLGSKAFF
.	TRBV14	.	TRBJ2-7	TGCCCCAGGGGCGCGGACGAGCAGTACTTC	CPRGADEQYF
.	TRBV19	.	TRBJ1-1	TGTGCCAGTAGTATCCGGACCGTGGGTCGATTGAACACTGAAGCTTTCTTT	CASSIRTVGRLNTEAFF
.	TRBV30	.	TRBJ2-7	TGTGCCTGGAGCAAAGGTCTAATTAGAAGGTGGGAGCAGTACTTC	CAWSKGLIRRWEQYF
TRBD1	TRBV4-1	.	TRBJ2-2	TGCGCCAGCAGCCAGAGTGGGACAGGGGATTACACCGGGGAGCTGTTTTTT	CASSQSGTGDYTGELFF
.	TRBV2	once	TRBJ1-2	TGTGCCAGCCGGACAGAGTATGGCTACACCTTC	CASRTEYGYTF
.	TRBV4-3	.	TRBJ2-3	TGCGCCAGCAGCCCAAAACGGACCAGCATCGGCACAGATACGCAGTATTTT	CASSPKRTSIGTDTQYF